These 32 T cell receptor beta chains were all obtained from the same sample, sequenced in a study of CD8 T cells in ankylosing spondylitis. TCRdb processed the 5' RACE reads anew with MiXCR; each CDR3 protein has one entry. Of just over 350,000 distinct CDR3 sequences in the sample, approximately 22% were seen once. The sequenced sample was blood, either unsorted or a sorted T cell fraction (not recorded which). These receptors were obtained from a male donor with ankylosing spondylitis or in good health (not recorded which).

V gene TRBV4-1 combines with J gene TRBJ2-3; D is perhaps TRBD2 (6 bases). This CDR3 region has 15 residues. V was shortened by 2 bases and J by 0 bases, with 9 bases between the two germline ends. Germline CDR1 MGHRA, CDR2 YSYEKL. The chain's CDR3 is CASSQISGSTDTQYF. As DNA, the CDR3 is TGCGCCAGCAGCCAAATTAGCGGTAGCACAGATACGCAGTATTTT.

J is TRBJ1-6 and V is TRBV20-1; a weak D match, TRBD1 (6 bases). V lost 5 bases to trimming and J lost 5 bases, with 16 bases between them. The CDR3 runs 15 residues. CDR1 and CDR2 from the germline V gene are DFQATT and SNEGSKA (reference sequence). The CDR3 DNA reads TGCAGTGCTCCTGGTCTGGGGGGCGATAATTCACCCCTCCACTTT. As protein: CSAPGLGGDNSPLHF.

The V call is TRBV4-1, the J call TRBJ2-7, with 7 nucleotides matching TRBD1. The ends lost 1 base at V and 4 bases at J; junction bases unmatched: 13. CDR3 length equals 17 residues. CDR1 and CDR2 from the germline V gene are MGHRA and YSYEKL. In DNA, the CDR3 is TGCGCCAGCAGCCAAGTTTTTGCAGGGGGAATTAGATACGAGCAGTACTTC. Its translation: CASSQVFAGGIRYEQYF.

The chain has TRBV5-6 and TRBJ2-1; 10 bases fit TRBD1. This CDR3 region has 16 residues. J was trimmed by 2 bases and V by 0 bases; bases with no gene match: 2. Germline-derived CDR1 and CDR2 are SGHDT and YYEEEE. CDR3 in amino acids: CASSLAGTGAYNEQFF. DNA of the CDR3: TGTGCCAGCAGCTTGGCCGGGACAGGGGCCTACAATGAGCAGTTCTTC. The variable domain in full, with the rest retrieved from reference TRBV5-6 and TRBJ2-1, is DAGVTQSPTHLIKTRGQQVTLRCSPKSGHDTVSWYQQALGQGPQFIFQYYEEEERQRGNFPDRFSGHQFPNYSSELNVNALLLGDSALYLCASSLAGTGAYNEQFFGPGTRLTVL.

V is TRBV4-2 and J is TRBJ2-3, with 10 nucleotides matching TRBD2. Germline CDR1 and CDR2: LGHNA and YNFKEQ. Germline trimming cut 4 bases from V and 3 bases from J; bases unmatched to any gene: 10. The CDR3 has 17 residues. CDR3 residues: CASSPLAAGGRTDTQYF. The DNA of the CDR3 is TGTGCCAGCAGCCCGTTGGCAGCGGGGGGGAGGACAGATACGCAGTATTTT.

This clonotype was detected a few times. The chain is built from TRBV11-1 and TRBJ2-1, with TRBD1 identical over 11 bases. Looked up from germline, CDR1 is SGHAT and CDR2 is FQDESV (reference sequence). CDR3 size: 18 residues. V lost 5 bases to trimming and J lost 1 base; unmatched junction nucleotides: 10. The CDR3 DNA reads TGTGCCAGCAGCCCGACTGGACAGGGGGCGATTTCCTACAATGAGCAGTTCTTC. Translated: CASSPTGQGAISYNEQFF.

Only a few counts were recorded for this clonotype. Here the CDR3 DNA reads TGCGCCAGCAGCTCCAGAAACGGGACAAAATACGAGCAGTACTTC. Its translation: CASSSRNGTKYEQYF. This chain joins TRBV4-1 and TRBJ2-7, with D possibly matching TRBD1 (6 bases). CDR3 length equals 15 residues. V was cut by 5 bases and J by 4 bases, with 18 bases left in between. Germline V lookup: CDR1 MGHRA, CDR2 YSYEKL.

The rearrangement links TRBV12-3 or TRBV12-4 to TRBJ2-7, with D perhaps matching TRBD2 (6 bases). Trimming took 6 bases from V and 5 from J, leaving 17 bases between them. This CDR3 has 14 residues. CDR3 DNA: TGTGCCAGCAGACCCGGTGGGGGGACCAACGAGCAGTACTTC. Its translation is CASRPGGGTNEQYF.

The chain uses TRBV19 and TRBJ2-5; 8 bases map to TRBD1. This CDR3 has 14 amino acids. CDR1 LNHDA and CDR2 SQIVND come from the germline V gene (reference sequence). V dropped 5 bases and J dropped 4; count of bases not matched to a gene: 6. The CDR3 spells CASSSRTGPETQYF. The CDR3 nucleotides are TGTGCCAGTAGTTCCAGGACAGGGCCAGAGACCCAGTACTTC.

The chain employs TRBV6-5 and TRBJ2-4; 8 bases are a match to TRBD1. The germline V gene encodes CDR1 MNHEY and CDR2 SVGAGI. V lost 2 bases, J lost 9 bases, and 6 bases stayed unmatched. The CDR3 consists of 14 residues. The CDR3 protein is CASSYPDRAAIQYF. The CDR3 nucleotides are TGTGCCAGCAGTTACCCGGACAGGGCAGCCATTCAGTACTTC.

The gene calls are TRBV20-1 and TRBJ2-7; D might be TRBD1 or TRBD2, each matching 5 bases. The CDR3 totals 14 residues. From germline, CDR1 is DFQATT and CDR2 SNEGSKA (reference sequence). The V and J ends lost 3 bases and 2 bases respectively, with 14 bases between them. The CDR3 protein is CSARPLRGPYEQYF. CDR3 sequence (DNA): TGCAGTGCTAGGCCCTTAAGGGGACCCTACGAGCAGTACTTC.

The chain joins TRBV12-3 or TRBV12-4 to TRBJ2-7; TRBD1 agrees at 7 bases. CDR3 length: 13 residues. V gave up 2 bases and J gave up 5 bases; unmatched junction bases: 3. The CDR3 DNA sequence: TGTGCCAGCAGTTTAACGGACAGGCACGAGCAGTACTTC. It yields the protein CASSLTDRHEQYF.

This chain links TRBV9 with TRBJ2-1, with D perhaps TRBD1 or TRBD2 (5 bases each). The CDR3 has 13 amino acids. The germline CDR1 and CDR2 sequences are SGDLS and YYNGEE. The V end lost 3 bases, the J end lost 9 bases, and 13 bases lay between the germline ends. This CDR3 is CASSAQEGSEQFF. The CDR3 coding sequence is TGTGCCAGCAGCGCTCAAGAGGGGAGTGAGCAGTTCTTC.

This clonotype was detected a few times. The CDR3 loop is CASSLVGLDEQYF. DNA of the CDR3: TGTGCCAGCAGTTTAGTGGGCTTGGACGAGCAGTACTTC. The rearrangement links TRBV12-3 or TRBV12-4 to TRBJ2-7; D is undetermined. V lost 1 base and J 5 bases, leaving 9 bases between the germline ends. This CDR3 contains 13 residues.

Only a few counts were recorded for this clonotype. The CDR3 is CASSTQGAQSPLHF. Here the CDR3 DNA reads TGTGCCAGCAGTACTCAGGGGGCACAATCACCCCTCCACTTT. This chain connects TRBV12-3 or TRBV12-4 to TRBJ1-6; 8 bases agree with TRBD1. The CDR3 has 14 residues. Trimming at V came to 5 bases and at J to 10 bases, leaving 7 bases not matched to a gene.

The chain has TRBV20-1 and TRBJ2-2, with D unresolved. The CDR3 runs 11 residues. With 2 bases removed from V and 4 bases from J, the gap between germline ends came to 2 bases. Germline-derived CDR1 and CDR2 are DFQATT and SNEGSKA (reference sequence). The CDR3 bases are TGCAGTGCTAGAACCACCGGGGAGCTGTTTTTT. Encoded protein: CSARTTGELFF.

The table lists this clonotype with a few counts. This sequence joins TRBV6-5 and TRBJ2-1; TRBD2 might be the D (5 bases). The CDR3 is 15 residues long. V dropped 0 bases and J dropped 7 bases, with 13 bases sitting between them. From germline, CDR1 is MNHEY and CDR2 SVGAGI. CDR3 protein: CASSYSGGLENEQFF. The CDR3 DNA follows: TGTGCCAGCAGTTACTCGGGCGGGTTGGAGAATGAGCAGTTCTTC.

This clonotype was recorded a few times. The J gene is TRBJ2-3, the V gene TRBV11-2; possibly TRBD1 or TRBD2 for D (5 bases each). CDR1 is SGHAT, CDR2 FQNNGV, per germline. CDR3 length equals 14 residues. Trimming pared 3 bases from V and 6 bases from J, leaving 13 bases between. CDR3 sequence (DNA): TGTGCCAGCAGCTTTGGGGCTAGCAGGGATACGCAGTATTTT. Protein sequence: CASSFGASRDTQYF.

This clonotype was observed a handful of times. V and J are TRBV20-1 and TRBJ2-3; D possibly uses TRBD1 or TRBD2 (6 bases each). The V end was cut by 6 bases, the J end by 2 bases, with 15 bases between. This CDR3 has 14 amino acids. Germline V lookup: CDR1 DFQATT, CDR2 SNEGSKA (reference sequence). As DNA, the CDR3 is TGCAGTGCCCCCAAGGGGGGTCCCACAGATACGCAGTATTTT. Encoded protein: CSAPKGGPTDTQYF.

J is TRBJ2-2 and V is TRBV12-3 or TRBV12-4; 12 positions agree with TRBD2. The CDR3 has 15 residues. The ends lost 3 bases at V and 6 bases at J; junction bases unmatched: 2. CDR3 in amino acids: CASSFLAGGPGELFF. CDR3 sequence (DNA): TGTGCCAGCAGTTTCCTAGCGGGGGGGCCCGGGGAGCTGTTTTTT.

The CDR3 nucleotides read TGTGCCAGCAGTTACGCGGCATTTCATGAGCAGTTCTTC. Its protein is CASSYAAFHEQFF. The V gene is TRBV6-2 or TRBV6-3, the J gene TRBJ2-1; D is unclear. V was shortened by 2 bases and J by 8 bases, with 10 bases between the two germline ends. Germline V gene lookup returns CDR1 MNHEY and CDR2 SVGEGT. CDR3 length: 13 residues.

This clonotype appeared many times. The V gene is TRBV12-3 or TRBV12-4, the J gene TRBJ1-6; D call uncertain. Trimming stripped 8 bases from V and 6 bases from J, with 11 bases between. The CDR3 is made up of 13 amino acids. Here the CDR3 reads CASGESANSPLHF. The CDR3 DNA is TGTGCCAGCGGGGAGTCAGCTAATTCACCCCTCCACTTT.

The chain carries TRBV20-1 and TRBJ2-7, with D unresolved. Germline assignment: CDR1 DFQATT and CDR2 SNEGSKA (reference sequence). The CDR3 has 12 residues. Deletions cut 4 bases from V and 3 bases from J, with 10 bases between. As DNA, the CDR3 is TGCAGTGCTATACCCCCCTACTACGAGCAGTACTTC. It encodes CSAIPPYYEQYF.

The chain recombines TRBV30 with TRBJ2-2; D is uncertain. V shed 0 bases and J shed 3 bases, with 8 bases lying between them. This CDR3 has 14 amino acids. Germline V lookup: CDR1 GTSNPN, CDR2 SVGIG (reference sequence). CDR3 bases: TGTGCCTGGAGTGTGGGCAGCTACACCGGGGAGCTGTTTTTT. Its protein is CAWSVGSYTGELFF.

The rearrangement links TRBV12-3 or TRBV12-4 to TRBJ2-3; 12 nucleotides line up with TRBD1. This CDR3 region has 19 residues. Losses at the gene ends were 2 bases for V and 4 bases for J; bases not matched to a gene: 13. CDR3 residues: CASSLIAGTGGGGADTQYF. The CDR3 coding sequence is TGTGCCAGCAGTTTAATAGCCGGGACAGGGGGCGGTGGGGCAGATACGCAGTATTTT.

V and J are TRBV12-3 or TRBV12-4 and TRBJ2-5; TRBD1 matches 7 bases. Germline trimming cut 11 bases from V and 12 bases from J; bases unmatched to any gene: 15. The CDR3 consists of 12 residues. The CDR3 here is CASGKGAQRKYF. CDR3 nucleotides: TGTGCCTCGGGCAAGGGGGCACAGAGGAAGTACTTC.

This clonotype was seen many times. The chain combines TRBV29-1 with TRBJ2-7; 7 bases match TRBD1. J was trimmed by 2 bases and V by 4 bases; bases with no gene match: 11. Germline V gene lookup returns CDR1 SQVTM and CDR2 ANQGSEA. The CDR3 totals 15 residues. CDR3 sequence reads: CSVVMWGQTTYEQYF. The DNA of the CDR3 is TGCAGCGTTGTAATGTGGGGACAGACAACCTACGAGCAGTACTTC.

This clonotype was detected a few times. V and J are TRBV29-1 and TRBJ2-3; D is unresolved. With 5 bases removed from V and 0 bases from J, the gap between germline ends came to 9 bases. Germline V lookup: CDR1 SQVTM, CDR2 ANQGSEA. CDR3 length equals 13 residues. The CDR3 reads CSVLSGSTDTQYF. CDR3 bases: TGCAGCGTTTTATCTGGGAGCACAGATACGCAGTATTTT.

V and J are TRBV29-1 and TRBJ2-1, with unresolved D. The CDR3 sequence is 11 residues long. The ends were cut back, 4 bases at V and 6 bases at J, with 7 bases in the middle. The germline V gene encodes CDR1 SQVTM and CDR2 ANQGSEA. The chain's CDR3 is CSVVVLNEQFF. Written as DNA, the CDR3 is TGCAGCGTTGTTGTGCTCAATGAGCAGTTCTTC.

This clonotype appeared a few times. The chain's CDR3 is CASTSGSEAFF. CDR3 DNA sequence: TGTGCCAGCACCTCGGGGTCTGAAGCTTTCTTT. This sequence joins TRBV7-9 and TRBJ1-1; no reliable D call. The germline V and J ends were trimmed by 7 bases and 6 bases, with 9 bases remaining between them. This CDR3 is 11 amino acids long. CDR1 is SEHNR, CDR2 FQNEAQ, per germline (reference sequence).

There are a few counts of this clonotype. The V and J genes are TRBV4-1 and TRBJ2-7; 8 positions match TRBD2. The CDR3 has 15 residues. The J segment lost 6 bases and the V segment lost 0 bases, leaving 7 bases of the junction unmatched. Germline V CDR1 and CDR2: MGHRA, YSYEKL. CDR3 sequence reads: CASSQESSGVSEQYF. In nucleotides, the CDR3 is TGCGCCAGCAGCCAAGAGAGTAGCGGGGTTTCCGAGCAGTACTTC.

This clonotype was counted a few times. The J gene is TRBJ1-5, the V gene TRBV28, with TRBD1 identical over 9 bases. The CDR3 spans 16 residues. Germline CDR1 is MDHEN and CDR2 is SYDVKM. V gave up 2 bases and J gave up 2 bases; unmatched junction bases: 4. As DNA, the CDR3 is TGTGCCAGCAGTTTAGGACAGGGGCGGGGCAATCAGCCCCAGCATTTT. Protein sequence: CASSLGQGRGNQPQHF.